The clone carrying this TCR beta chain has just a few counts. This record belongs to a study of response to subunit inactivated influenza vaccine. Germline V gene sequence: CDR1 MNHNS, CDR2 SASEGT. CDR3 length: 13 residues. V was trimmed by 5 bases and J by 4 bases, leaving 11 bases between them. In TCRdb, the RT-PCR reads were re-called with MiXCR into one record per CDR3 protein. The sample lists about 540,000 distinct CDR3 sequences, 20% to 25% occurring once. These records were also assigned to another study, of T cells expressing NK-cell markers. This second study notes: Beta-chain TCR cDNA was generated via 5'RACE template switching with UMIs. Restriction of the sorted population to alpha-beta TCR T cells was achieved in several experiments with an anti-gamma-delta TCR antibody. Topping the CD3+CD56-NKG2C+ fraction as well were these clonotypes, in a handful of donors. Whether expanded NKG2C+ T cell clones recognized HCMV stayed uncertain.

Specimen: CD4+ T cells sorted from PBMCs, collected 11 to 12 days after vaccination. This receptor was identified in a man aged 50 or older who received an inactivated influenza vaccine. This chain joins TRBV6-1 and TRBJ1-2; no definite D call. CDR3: CASSNRQFYGYTF. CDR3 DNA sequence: TGTGCCAGCAGTAATAGACAATTCTATGGCTACACCTTC.